The sequence of this TCR beta chain was determined in a study of cytomegalovirus exposure and HLA in healthy donors. The CDR3 runs 14 residues. Germline V gene lookup returns CDR1 MNHEY and CDR2 SVGAGI. Primers included in the PCR were 60 Vbeta and 13 Jbeta primers. Generated by immunoSEQ multiplex PCR, the TCRdb table keeps only in-frame clones and is missing some. The table shows around 140,000 clones, with roughly three quarters occurring only once. Study-wide results and limits: Accurate HLA-A and HLA-B prediction from TCR beta sequences was reported for most subjects. The study put about 180 TCR beta chains on its list as cytomegalovirus-associated.

As for this clone: Its antigen is not known. The junction departs from germline at one end; a sequencing error may be responsible.

The sequenced material came from PBMCs. The chain couples TRBV6-5 to TRBJ1-4; maybe TRBD1 (6 bases). The TCR comes from a woman between 40 and 50 years old in good health and CMV-seronegative. The DNA for the CDR3 is TGTGCCAGCGGTTACGGGGACAAAATTGGGAAACTGTTTTTT. It specifies CASGYGDKIGKLFF.